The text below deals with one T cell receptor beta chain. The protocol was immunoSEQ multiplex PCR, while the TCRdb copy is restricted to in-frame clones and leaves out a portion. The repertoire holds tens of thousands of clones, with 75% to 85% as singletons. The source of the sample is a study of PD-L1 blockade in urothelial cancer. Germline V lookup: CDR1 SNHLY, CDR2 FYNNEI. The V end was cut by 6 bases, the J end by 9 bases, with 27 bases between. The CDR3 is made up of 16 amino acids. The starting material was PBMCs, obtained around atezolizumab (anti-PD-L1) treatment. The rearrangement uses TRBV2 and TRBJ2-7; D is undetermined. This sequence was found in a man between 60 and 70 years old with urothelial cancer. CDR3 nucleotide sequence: TGTGCCAGCAGACCAAGTGCTGGGCCTGAAGTGATTCGGCAGTACTTC. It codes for CASRPSAGPEVIRQYF.